This T cell receptor beta chain was captured by sequencing in a study of cytomegalovirus exposure and HLA in healthy donors. About this clone: The antigen is unknown. Other DNA sequences of this sample code for an identical CDR3.

V shed 8 bases and J 4 bases; nucleotides not matched to a gene: 5. The CDR3 is 13 amino acids. Germline CDR1 reads SNHLY; CDR2 reads FYNNEI. Study conclusions and caveats: Immune exposure information available was restricted to CMV serostatus. In a later analysis, common viral pathogens appeared linked to several of the most significant clusters.

In the PCR, 60 Vbeta and 13 Jbeta primers were used. Profiling relied on immunoSEQ multiplex PCR, and the TCRdb table lists in-frame clones only, not all of them. The sample holds approximately 100,000 clones, around three quarters seen once. The sequenced material came from PBMCs. The V gene is TRBV2, the J gene TRBJ1-5; 7 positions agree with TRBD1. This clonotype was obtained from a middle-aged man in good health and CMV-seropositive. DNA for the CDR3: TGTGCCAGCCGACGGGACAGTAATCAGCCCCAGCATTTT. Translation: CASRRDSNQPQHF. Based on the CDR3 plus reference TRBV2 and TRBJ1-5, the full variable domain is EPEVTQTPSHQVTQMGQEVILRCVPISNHLYFYWYRQILGQKVEFLVSFYNNEISEKSEIFDDQFSVERPDGSNFTLKIRSTKLEDSAMYFCASRRDSNQPQHFGDGTRLSIL.